This passage covers 12 T cell receptor beta chains from one sample sequenced in a study of blood T cells in healthy people across ages. PCR was performed a second time for about 6 to 11 cycles using a sample-barcoded 5' primer and a J-beta primer mix. TCRdb itself ran the 5' RACE reads through MiXCR, one entry per CDR3 protein. The table shows around 690,000 distinct CDR3 sequences, with roughly 53% occurring only once. Material: blood. The receptors originated from a man aged 55 to 70 in good health.

The chain joins TRBV28 to TRBJ2-5, with TRBD1 as a possible D gene (7 bases). Germline CDR1 is MDHEN and CDR2 is SYDVKM. The CDR3 is made up of 15 amino acids. V lost 2 bases and J 4 bases, leaving 14 bases between the germline ends. Here the CDR3 reads CASSLRGTVLETQYF. The CDR3, as DNA: TGTGCCAGCAGTTTACGGGGGACAGTACTAGAGACCCAGTACTTC.

CDR3 in DNA: TGCAGTGCTCGCCGGGGGGCCGGAACAGATACGCAGTATTTT. This translates into CSARRGAGTDTQYF. V gene TRBV20-1 combines with J gene TRBJ2-3; possibly TRBD2 for D (7 bases). V was pared by 5 bases and J by 3 bases, with 15 bases between. Germline V gives CDR1 DFQATT, CDR2 SNEGSKA (reference sequence). This CDR3 has 14 amino acids.

The CDR3 DNA follows: TGTGCCAGCAGCTTAGGGGACAGAAGGGATGAGCAGTTCTTC. Residues: CASSLGDRRDEQFF. This sequence joins TRBV11-2 and TRBJ2-1; 7 nucleotides agree with TRBD1. The V gene's germline CDR1 is SGHAT and CDR2 FQNNGV. V shed 1 base, J shed 8 bases, and the junction held 5 bases outside the gene matches. The CDR3 extends over 14 amino acids.

Concerning this clonotype: One end of the junction varies from germline; a read error may be responsible. V gene TRBV27 combines with J gene TRBJ2-1, with a tentative D call TRBD2 (5 bases). Germline CDR1 and CDR2: MNHEY and SMNVEV (reference sequence). The CDR3 runs 17 residues. The CDR3 region is CASSPQPTGSSHNEQFF. For the CDR3, the DNA is TGTGCCAGCAGTCCGCAACCGACGGGGAGCTCCCACAATGAGCAGTTCTTC.

V and J are TRBV6-1 and TRBJ2-1; 9 nucleotides agree with TRBD2. With V trimmed by 6 bases and J by 6 bases, 9 bases remained unmatched. CDR1 is MNHNS, CDR2 SASEGT, per germline. The CDR3 length is 15 residues. CDR3 sequence: CASSPQRGVGNEQFF. As DNA, the CDR3 is TGTGCCAGCAGCCCCCAGCGGGGGGTTGGCAATGAGCAGTTCTTC.

V usage is TRBV10-3 and J usage is TRBJ2-2, with 7 bases lining up with TRBD1. Germline V gene sequence: CDR1 ENHRY, CDR2 SYGVKD. Trimming at V came to 6 bases and at J to 2 bases, leaving 3 bases not matched to a gene. The CDR3 has 14 residues. CDR3 loop: CAIRRTGNTGELFF. Here the CDR3 DNA reads TGTGCCATCAGGAGGACAGGCAACACCGGGGAGCTGTTTTTT.

The V and J genes are TRBV15 and TRBJ2-7; 7 positions match TRBD2. This CDR3 is 15 amino acids long. J gave up 2 bases and V 1 base, and 5 bases lay outside the gene matches. Germline V CDR1 and CDR2: LNHNV, YYDKDF (reference sequence). The CDR3: CATSRGASGAYEQYF. The DNA for the CDR3 is TGTGCCACCAGCAGAGGAGCTAGCGGAGCCTACGAGCAGTACTTC.

The chain recombines TRBV28 with TRBJ2-3, with D unclear. V shed 5 bases and J shed 2 bases, with 8 bases lying between them. The CDR3 extends over 13 amino acids. Germline V gives CDR1 MDHEN, CDR2 SYDVKM. The CDR3 region has the DNA TGTGCCAGCAGTCCCGCGTTCACAGATACGCAGTATTTT. Residues: CASSPAFTDTQYF.

This rearrangement joins TRBV12-3 or TRBV12-4 to TRBJ2-5; D is unclear. The V end was cut by 7 bases, the J end by 1 base, with 13 bases between. The CDR3 consists of 14 residues. The CDR3 DNA reads as TGTGCCAGCACCTATAACAGTGTCCAAGAGACCCAGTACTTC. It codes for CASTYNSVQETQYF.

In its sample, this clonotype was seen once. The V and J genes are TRBV10-3 and TRBJ1-5, with no clear D. Germline CDR1 ENHRY, CDR2 SYGVKD. The length of the CDR3 is 15 residues. V was trimmed by 0 bases and J by 5 bases, leaving 11 bases between them. The CDR3 protein is CAISESRADDQPQHF. CDR3 DNA: TGTGCCATCAGTGAGTCGAGGGCGGATGATCAGCCCCAGCATTTT.

This clonotype was picked up a small number of times. The V call is TRBV11-2, the J call TRBJ1-2; D unclear. The CDR3 covers 12 residues. Trimming stripped 7 bases from V and 1 base from J, with 7 bases between. CDR1 and CDR2 (germline): SGHAT, FQNNGV. CDR3 coding DNA: TGTGCCAGCAAAGGGATTAACTATGGCTACACCTTC. Translation gives CASKGINYGYTF.

This clonotype showed up just a few times. V gene TRBV6-2 or TRBV6-3 combines with J gene TRBJ2-7; D call uncertain. CDR3 length equals 12 residues. V was cut by 2 bases and J by 4 bases, with 6 bases left in between. Germline V lookup: CDR1 MNHEY, CDR2 SVGEGT. This CDR3 reads CASSYAGYEQYF. DNA for the CDR3: TGTGCCAGCAGTTACGCCGGGTACGAGCAGTACTTC.